This TCR beta chain was retrieved from a study of regulatory T cells in long-lasting Graves disease. Findings of the study overall: A reduction in accuracy may have resulted from the small sample size. More public clonotypes were shared by persistent patients (2,741) than by new patients (roughly 870). The study found TRBV28, TRBJ1-2 and TRBJ2-5 favored in persistent disease.

This clonotype was seen a handful of times. Its target is not known. In building TCR beta libraries, iRepertoire HTBI primers were used together with Arm-PCR of CDR3 regions. MiXCR, applied by TCRdb to the multiplex PCR reads, yields one record per CDR3 protein. The sample records around 400,000 distinct CDR3 sequences, roughly 16% being singletons. Described time point: newly diagnosed GD, antithyroid drugs for less than 3 months. Extracted PBMC RNA gave rise to the TCR library. Criteria from the American Thyroid Association guidelines were applied to diagnose Graves' disease. V shed 6 bases and J shed 1 base, with 12 bases lying between them. This CDR3 spans 14 amino acids. Per the germline V gene, CDR1 is MNHEY and CDR2 is SMNVEV (reference sequence).

The clonotype comes from a female donor with Graves disease. The chain has TRBV27 and TRBJ1-2; weak D call: TRBD1 (5 bases). The specimen comprised peripheral blood mononuclear cells (PBMCs), sampled at new diagnosis, from a patient treated with antithyroid drugs. For the CDR3, the DNA is TGTGCCAGCAGCCCCCGCAGGGATAACTATGGCTACACCTTC. Its translation: CASSPRRDNYGYTF.